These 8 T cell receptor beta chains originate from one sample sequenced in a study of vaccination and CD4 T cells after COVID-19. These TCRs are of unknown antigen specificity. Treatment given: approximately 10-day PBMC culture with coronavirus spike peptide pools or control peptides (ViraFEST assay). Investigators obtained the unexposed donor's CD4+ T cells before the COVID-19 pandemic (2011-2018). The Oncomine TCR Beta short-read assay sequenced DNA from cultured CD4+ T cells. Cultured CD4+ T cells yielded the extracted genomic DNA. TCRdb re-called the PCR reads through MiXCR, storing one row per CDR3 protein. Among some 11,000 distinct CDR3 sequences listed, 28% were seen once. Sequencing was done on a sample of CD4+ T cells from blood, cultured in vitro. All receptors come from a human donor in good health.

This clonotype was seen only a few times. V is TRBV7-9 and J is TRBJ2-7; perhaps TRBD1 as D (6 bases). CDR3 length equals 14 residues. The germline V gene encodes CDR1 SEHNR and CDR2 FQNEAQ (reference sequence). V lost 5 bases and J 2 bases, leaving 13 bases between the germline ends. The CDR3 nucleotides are TGTGCCAGCAGCCCAAACAGGGTACCCTACGAGCAGTACTTC. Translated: CASSPNRVPYEQYF.

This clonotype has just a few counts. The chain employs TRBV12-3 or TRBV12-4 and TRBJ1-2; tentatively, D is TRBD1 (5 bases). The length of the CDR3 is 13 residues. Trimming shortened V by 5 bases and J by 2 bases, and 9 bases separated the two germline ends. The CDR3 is CASSTRQNYGYTF. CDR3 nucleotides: TGTGCCAGCAGTACCAGACAGAACTATGGCTACACCTTC.

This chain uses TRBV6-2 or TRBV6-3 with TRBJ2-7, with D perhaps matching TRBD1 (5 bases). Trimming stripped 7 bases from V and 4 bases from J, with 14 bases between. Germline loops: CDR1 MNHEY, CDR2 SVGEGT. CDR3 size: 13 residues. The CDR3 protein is CASTIGAGYEQYF. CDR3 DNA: TGTGCCAGCACTATAGGGGCCGGGTACGAGCAGTACTTC.

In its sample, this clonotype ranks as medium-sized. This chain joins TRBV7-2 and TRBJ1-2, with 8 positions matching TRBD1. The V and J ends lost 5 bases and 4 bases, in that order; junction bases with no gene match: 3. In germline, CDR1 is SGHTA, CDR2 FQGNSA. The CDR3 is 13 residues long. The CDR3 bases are TGTGCCAGCAGCACCGGACAGGGCTATGGCTACACCTTC. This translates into CASSTGQGYGYTF.

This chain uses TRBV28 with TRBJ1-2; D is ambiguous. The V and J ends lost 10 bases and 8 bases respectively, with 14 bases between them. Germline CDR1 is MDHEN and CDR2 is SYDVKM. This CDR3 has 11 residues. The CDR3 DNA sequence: TGTGCCACCTGGTTTGAGGTCGGCTACACCTTC. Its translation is CATWFEVGYTF.

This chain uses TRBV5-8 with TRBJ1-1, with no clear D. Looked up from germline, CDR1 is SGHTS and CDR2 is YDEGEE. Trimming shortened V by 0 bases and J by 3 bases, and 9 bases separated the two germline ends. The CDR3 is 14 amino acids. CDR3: CASSLASWDTEAFF. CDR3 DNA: TGTGCCAGCAGCTTGGCGTCGTGGGACACTGAAGCTTTCTTT.

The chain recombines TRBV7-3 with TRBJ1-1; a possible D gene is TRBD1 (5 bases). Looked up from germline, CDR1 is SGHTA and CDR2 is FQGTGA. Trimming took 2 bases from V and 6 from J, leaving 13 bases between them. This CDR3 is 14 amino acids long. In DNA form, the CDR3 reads TGTGCCAGCAGCTTACAGGGCCAAGGCGCTGAAGCTTTCTTT. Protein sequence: CASSLQGQGAEAFF.

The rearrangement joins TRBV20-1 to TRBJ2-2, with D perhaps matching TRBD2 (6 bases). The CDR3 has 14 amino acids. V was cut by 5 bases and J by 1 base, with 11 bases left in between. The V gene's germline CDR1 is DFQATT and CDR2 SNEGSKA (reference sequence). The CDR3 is CSASGTLNTGELFF. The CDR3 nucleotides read TGCAGTGCTTCCGGGACTCTGAACACCGGGGAGCTGTTTTTT.